Reported below is one T cell receptor (beta chain). There are 18 residues in the CDR3. J lost 0 bases, V lost 3 bases, and 11 bases had no gene match. Germline loops: CDR1 LGHNA, CDR2 YSLEER. The record originates from a study of blood T cell repertoires in COVID-19. As for the study in general: Whether acute or convalescent, the COVID-19 samples came from the United States, Italy and Spain. PBMCs, B-cell-depleted T cells, or T cells were the source of the cDNA or gDNA that made up the material.

Original methodology: Amplification with reference gene primers provided the estimates of nucleated cell counts. Clones were sequenced by immunoSEQ multiplex PCR, and TCRdb holds only the in-frame ones, with some missing. The DNA gave D and trimming, while V, J and clone size come from that table. The table records 200,000 or so clones, about 85% of them present only once. The chain carries TRBV4-3 and TRBJ1-1, with 9 positions matching TRBD1. Sequenced material: peripheral blood. The receptor was derived from a woman aged 55 to 70 who had recovered from COVID-19. DNA for the CDR3: TGCGCCAGCAGCCATATCCCGGGACAGGGAAGAATGAACACTGAAGCTTTCTTT. The encoded protein is CASSHIPGQGRMNTEAFF.